Sequencing of this T cell receptor beta chain was carried out in a study of cytomegalovirus exposure and HLA in healthy donors. Study observations and caveats: A later look showed TCR association rates differing by HLA locus, highest for DRB1 and lowest for HLA-C. With later analysis, a missense DCLRE1C variant became linked to TCR beta V- and J-gene trimming. Under in vitro conditions, a few CMV-associated chains were confirmed as specific for CMV antigens. The listing of about 150 TCR beta chains classed them as cytomegalovirus-associated.

Amplification used 60 Vbeta primers and 13 Jbeta primers. Using immunoSEQ multiplex PCR, the repertoire was profiled, and TCRdb retains in-frame clones only, with some absent. In the table there are about 89,000 clones, about 89% of which are singletons. Details on this clone: No antigen is known for it.

This CDR3 has 15 residues. Germline V CDR1 and CDR2: SQVTM, ANQGSEA. With 7 bases clipped from V and 9 bases from J, the junction kept 11 bases outside the gene matches. Sequences were obtained from PBMCs. The clonotype was recovered from a man younger than 40 in good health and CMV-seropositive. This chain joins TRBV29-1 and TRBJ2-1; 14 nucleotides agree with TRBD2. In DNA, the CDR3 is TGCAGCGCCGCCCATGCGACTAGCGGGAGGGGTGAGCAGTTCTTC. Encoded protein: CSAAHATSGRGEQFF.